The 14 T cell receptor beta chains below were found in one sample sequenced in a study of blood T cells in healthy people across ages. A second about 7 to 11 cycle PCR used barcoded and J-beta primers. From the 5' RACE reads, TCRdb called clonotypes with MiXCR, one entry per CDR3 protein. The data hold roughly 410,000 distinct CDR3 sequences, with roughly half observed a single time. The sample consisted of blood. The receptors derive from a man aged 60 to 69 in good health.

This clonotype was detected only once. V and J are TRBV20-1 and TRBJ1-5; 8 bases agree with TRBD1. Per the germline V gene, CDR1 is DFQATT and CDR2 is SNEGSKA (reference sequence). J was trimmed by 6 bases and V by 6 bases; bases with no gene match: 13. CDR3 length: 15 residues. The CDR3 DNA sequence: TGCAGTGCGTCATCACAGGGGGTAGGCGGTCAGCCCCAGCATTTT. Residues: CSASSQGVGGQPQHF.

This rearrangement joins TRBV7-9 to TRBJ2-1, with 8 bases fitting TRBD2. This CDR3 region has 15 residues. Trimming removed 5 bases from V and 2 bases from J; junction bases left unmatched: 5. In germline, CDR1 is SEHNR, CDR2 FQNEAQ (reference sequence). The CDR3 DNA sequence: TGTGCCAGCAGCCCGAGACTAGCGCCCTACAATGAGCAGTTCTTC. Its protein product is CASSPRLAPYNEQFF.

The rearrangement uses TRBV6-1 and TRBJ1-2; TRBD1 aligns across 7 bases. The CDR3 spans 15 residues. The V segment lost 7 bases and the J segment 1 base; nucleotides outside the gene matches: 9. CDR1 and CDR2 from the germline V gene are MNHNS and SASEGT. CDR3 loop: CASKAGGDFNYGYTF. The CDR3 DNA reads TGTGCCAGCAAGGCAGGGGGGGACTTTAACTATGGCTACACCTTC.

This chain uses TRBV28 with TRBJ2-4; 9 bases line up with TRBD2. The tail of the sequence fits TRBJ2-7 better, so the J call may be wrong. Germline lookup yields CDR1 MDHEN and CDR2 SYDVKM. The CDR3 contains 18 residues. CDR3 residues: CASNLGLAGKDRRYEQYF. The CDR3 nucleotides are TGTGCCAGCAACTTGGGGCTAGCGGGAAAGGATCGCCGCTACGAGCAGTACTTC.

The chain couples TRBV28 to TRBJ1-4, with 10 bases that match TRBD1. Germline V CDR1 and CDR2: MDHEN, SYDVKM. J was trimmed by 6 bases and V by 4 bases; bases with no gene match: 8. The CDR3 consists of 16 residues. CDR3 amino acids: CASSSSRDRGYEKLFF. DNA of the CDR3: TGTGCCAGCAGTTCTAGCCGGGACAGGGGTTATGAAAAACTGTTTTTT.

The rearrangement uses TRBV27 and TRBJ2-5; TRBD2 matches at 16 bases. The V gene end was trimmed by 5 bases and the J gene end by 5 bases; junction bases not matched to a gene: 5. The CDR3 has 16 amino acids. Germline CDR1 is MNHEY and CDR2 is SMNVEV (reference sequence). CDR3 loop: CASSRGTSGGAETQYF. The CDR3 DNA reads TGTGCCAGCAGTAGGGGGACTAGCGGGGGGGCGGAGACCCAGTACTTC.

Only a few counts were recorded for this clonotype. The rearrangement uses TRBV6-5 and TRBJ1-5; 7 bases map to TRBD1. Looked up from germline, CDR1 is MNHEY and CDR2 is SVGAGI. V shed 10 bases, J shed 1 base, and the junction held 13 bases outside the gene matches. The CDR3 has 16 residues. CDR3 residues: CATRNTGEGSNQPQHF. CDR3 DNA sequence: TGTGCCACCAGGAATACAGGGGAGGGGAGCAATCAGCCCCAGCATTTT.

This clonotype appeared once. The CDR3 region is CASSSGEGGNSPLHF. DNA for the CDR3: TGTGCCAGCAGTTCGGGGGAGGGAGGTAATTCACCCCTCCACTTT. This chain joins TRBV28 and TRBJ1-6; tentative D call: TRBD1 (5 bases). Germline-derived CDR1 and CDR2 are MDHEN and SYDVKM. Trimming took 4 bases from V and 6 from J, leaving 13 bases between them. This CDR3 contains 15 residues.

The chain recombines TRBV20-1 with TRBJ2-5; D gene unclear. Deletions cut 1 base from V and 7 bases from J, with 16 bases between. CDR3 length: 14 amino acids. Germline CDR1 and CDR2: DFQATT and SNEGSKA (reference sequence). The CDR3 DNA sequence: TGCAGTGCTAGAGCTGGTGGCCCCAAGGGGACCCAGTACTTC. As protein: CSARAGGPKGTQYF.

V and J are TRBV20-1 and TRBJ2-1; weak D call: TRBD2 (6 bases). Trimming cost V 4 bases and J 0 bases, with 19 bases left between them. CDR1 is DFQATT, CDR2 SNEGSKA, per germline (reference sequence). The length of the CDR3 is 17 residues. CDR3 loop: CSATGPGGMSSYNEQFF. CDR3 bases: TGCAGTGCTACCGGTCCCGGCGGGATGAGCTCCTACAATGAGCAGTTCTTC.

The CDR3 loop is CSAERTGQGYTF. The CDR3 region has the DNA TGCAGTGCTGAACGGACAGGACAGGGCTACACCTTC. The rearrangement joins TRBV20-1 to TRBJ1-2, with TRBD1 matching over 7 bases. V lost 5 bases, J lost 8 bases, and 8 bases stayed unmatched. The CDR3 extends over 12 amino acids. Germline CDR1 reads DFQATT; CDR2 reads SNEGSKA (reference sequence).

The chain combines TRBV12-3 or TRBV12-4 with TRBJ2-1, with D perhaps matching TRBD2 (6 bases). Trimming left V 7 bases short and J 3 bases short, with 13 bases between. The CDR3 spans 14 residues. The CDR3 bases are TGTGCCAGCAAGAGGGGCGGGGACTACAATGAGCAGTTCTTC. Protein: CASKRGGDYNEQFF.

The rearrangement joins TRBV7-2 to TRBJ2-7; TRBD2 agrees at 10 bases. CDR1 and CDR2 (germline): SGHTA, FQGNSA. With 8 bases clipped from V and 0 bases from J, the junction kept 7 bases outside the gene matches. The CDR3 consists of 15 residues. CDR3 coding DNA: TGTGCCAGCGGGCCCAGCGGGAGGGCCTCCTACGAGCAGTACTTC. The encoded protein is CASGPSGRASYEQYF.

The chain uses TRBV7-2 and TRBJ2-1, with D possibly matching TRBD2 (6 bases). The CDR3 is 16 amino acids. V lost 3 bases, J lost 9 bases, and 21 bases lay in between. Looked up from germline, CDR1 is SGHTA and CDR2 is FQGNSA. This chain's CDR3 is CASSFWDSSPIVEQFF. As DNA, the CDR3 is TGTGCCAGCAGCTTTTGGGACTCCTCCCCTATCGTTGAGCAGTTCTTC.